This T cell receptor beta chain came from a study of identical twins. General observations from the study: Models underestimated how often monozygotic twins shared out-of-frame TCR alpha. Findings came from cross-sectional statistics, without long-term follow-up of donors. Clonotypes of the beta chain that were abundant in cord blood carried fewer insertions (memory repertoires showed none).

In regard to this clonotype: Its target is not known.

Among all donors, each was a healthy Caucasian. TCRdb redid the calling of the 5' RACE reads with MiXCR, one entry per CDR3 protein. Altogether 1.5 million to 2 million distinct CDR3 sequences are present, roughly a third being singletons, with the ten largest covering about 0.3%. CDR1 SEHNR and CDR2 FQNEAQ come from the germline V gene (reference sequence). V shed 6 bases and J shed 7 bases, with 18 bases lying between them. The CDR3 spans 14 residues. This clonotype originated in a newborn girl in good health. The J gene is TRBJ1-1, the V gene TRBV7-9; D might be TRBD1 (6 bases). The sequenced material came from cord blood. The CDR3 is CASSFTQGSGEAFF. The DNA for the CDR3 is TGTGCCAGCAGTTTTACACAGGGTTCCGGTGAAGCTTTCTTT.